This T cell receptor beta chain is from a study of blood T cell repertoires in COVID-19. The overall study: Acute and convalescent COVID-19 samples came from the United States, Italy and Spain. Sample material is recorded as cDNA or gDNA derived from T cells, B-cell-depleted T cells, or PBMCs.

CDR3 length equals 19 residues. Germline CDR1 reads MGHRA; CDR2 reads YSYEKL. V trimming: 1 base; J trimming: 5 bases; junction bases outside the gene matches: 12. Cohort placement rested on clinical history that participants reported themselves. Generated by immunoSEQ multiplex PCR, the TCRdb table keeps only in-frame clones and is missing some. The table includes under 450,000 clones, 80% to 95% detected once. The chain combines TRBV4-1 with TRBJ2-1, with 12 bases matching TRBD2. This receptor was obtained from a woman aged 40-49 years who had been exposed to COVID-19. The sequenced sample consisted of PBMCs or T cells enriched from blood (not recorded which). This chain's CDR3 is CASSQVYAASGRGDNEQFF. The CDR3 DNA reads TGCGCCAGCAGCCAAGTCTATGCGGCTAGCGGGAGGGGGGACAATGAGCAGTTCTTC.